This T cell receptor (beta chain) was documented in a study of T cells in Graves' hyperthyroidism and ophthalmopathy. Study-wide findings and caveats: The majority of expanded thyroid clonotypes above 0.001 also appeared in blood.

A word on this clonotype: Its antigen is undetermined.

The source material, RNA transcripts, was used to amplify TCR beta CDR3 regions. The HTBI primer set served for first-round RT-PCR of the TCR CDR3. TCRdb itself ran the multiplex PCR reads through MiXCR, one entry per CDR3 protein. This table holds 600,000 or so distinct CDR3 sequences, 14% found once. The TCR sequence derives from a woman between 45 and 60 years old with Graves' ophthalmopathy. Sequences were obtained from blood.

This CDR3 reads CASSEGVGYTF. DNA for the CDR3: TGTGCCAGCAGTGAAGGGGTTGGCTACACCTTC. The chain carries TRBV25-1 and TRBJ1-2; D gene uncertain. This CDR3 has 11 residues. V dropped 2 bases and J dropped 7 bases, with 5 bases sitting between them. CDR1 is MGHDK and CDR2 is SYGVNS in the germline V gene.